Presented here are 4 T cell receptor beta chains from one specimen sequenced in a study of shared clonotypes between healthy human individuals. Clones were sequenced by immunoSEQ multiplex PCR, and TCRdb holds only the in-frame ones, with some missing. The data show 950,000 to 1,300,000 clones, about 80% seen once. The sample taken for sequencing was memory CD4+ T cells sorted from blood. Specified subset: CD45RA-negative fraction. The receptors were gathered from a man between 18 and 29 years old in good health.

This clone was recorded a few times. The V call is TRBV2, the J call TRBJ1-5; 9 bases agree with TRBD1. J was trimmed by 3 bases and V by 7 bases; bases with no gene match: 10. The CDR3 has 16 residues. The germline gives CDR1 SNHLY, CDR2 FYNNEI. CDR3 sequence (DNA): TGTGCCAGCACCGCACAGGGGGCCACACCCAATCAGCCCCAGCATTTT. Translated: CASTAQGATPNQPQHF.

This chain uses TRBV7-2 with TRBJ2-1, with D tentatively TRBD2 (5 bases). This CDR3 spans 14 amino acids. The germline gives CDR1 SGHTA, CDR2 FQGNSA. Trimming removed 2 bases at V and 12 bases at J, with 17 bases between. CDR3 DNA: TGTGCCAGCAGCTTACCCTCACGGGGAGCCGGGCAGTTCTTC. Translated: CASSLPSRGAGQFF.

This chain joins TRBV10-3 and TRBJ1-1; TRBD1 might be the D (6 bases). V was shortened by 2 bases and J by 6 bases, with 13 bases between the two germline ends. In germline, CDR1 is ENHRY, CDR2 SYGVKD. The CDR3 length is 14 residues. CDR3 region: CAISEKQGRPEAFF. The CDR3 bases are TGTGCCATCAGTGAGAAACAGGGTAGGCCTGAAGCTTTCTTT.

V gene TRBV29-1 combines with J gene TRBJ2-1; TRBD2 agrees at 7 bases. J gave up 6 bases and V 7 bases, and 15 bases lay outside the gene matches. The CDR3 extends over 15 amino acids. The V gene's germline CDR1 is SQVTM and CDR2 ANQGSEA. This CDR3 is CSAKLATSQGNEQFF. The CDR3 DNA reads TGCAGCGCCAAACTAGCGACAAGCCAGGGCAATGAGCAGTTCTTC.